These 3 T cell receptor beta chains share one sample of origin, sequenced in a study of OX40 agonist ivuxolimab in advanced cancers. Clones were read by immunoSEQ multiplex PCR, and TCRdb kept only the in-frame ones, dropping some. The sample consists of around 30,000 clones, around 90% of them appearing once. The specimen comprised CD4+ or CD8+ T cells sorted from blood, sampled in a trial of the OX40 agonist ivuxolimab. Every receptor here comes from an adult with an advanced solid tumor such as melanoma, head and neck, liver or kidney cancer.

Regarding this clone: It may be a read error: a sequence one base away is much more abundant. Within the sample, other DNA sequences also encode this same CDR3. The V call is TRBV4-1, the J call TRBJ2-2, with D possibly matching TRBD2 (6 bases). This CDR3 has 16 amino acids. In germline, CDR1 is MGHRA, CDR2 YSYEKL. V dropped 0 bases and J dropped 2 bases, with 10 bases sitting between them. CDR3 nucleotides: TGCGCCAGCAGCCAAGAGGGCGGGGCTAACACCGGGGAGCTGTTTTTT. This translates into CASSQEGGANTGELFF.

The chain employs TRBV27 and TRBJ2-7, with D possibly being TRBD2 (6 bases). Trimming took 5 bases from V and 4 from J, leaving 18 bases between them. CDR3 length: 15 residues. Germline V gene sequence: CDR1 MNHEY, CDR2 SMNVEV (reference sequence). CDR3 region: CASSPRWGGGYEQYF. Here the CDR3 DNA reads TGTGCCAGCAGTCCTCGGTGGGGAGGCGGATACGAGCAGTACTTC.

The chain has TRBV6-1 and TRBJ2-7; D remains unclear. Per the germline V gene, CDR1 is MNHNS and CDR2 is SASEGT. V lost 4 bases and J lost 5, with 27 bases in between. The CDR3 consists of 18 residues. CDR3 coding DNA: TGTGCCAGCAGTGGAACTCTTGTAGGAGACCAACTCCTCCACGAGCAGTACTTC. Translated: CASSGTLVGDQLLHEQYF.